This entry is about one T cell receptor beta chain. Its cognate antigen is unknown. Data came from immunoSEQ multiplex PCR; TCRdb stores just in-frame clones and leaves some out. In the table there are tens of thousands of clones, more than 70% of which are singletons. The data originate from a study of OX40 agonist ivuxolimab in advanced cancers. Study at large: The diagnoses of dose-escalation patients were hepatocellular carcinoma, melanoma, renal cell or head and neck cancer. Study findings and constraints: Circulating CD4+ and CD8+ T cells showed clonal expansion by week 6 at 0.1 to 3.0 mg/kg.

This CDR3 spans 14 amino acids. Germline CDR1 is MNHEY and CDR2 is SMNVEV (reference sequence). V gave up 4 bases and J gave up 3 bases, with 10 bases separating them. Exclusion of a patient followed from autoimmune disease history or systemic immunosuppression. Blood got drawn at baseline, again on cycle 4 day 1, and then on cycle 7 day 1. The chain has TRBV27 and TRBJ1-5, with D possibly matching TRBD1 (5 bases). The sequence was collected from an adult with an advanced solid tumor such as melanoma, head and neck, liver or kidney cancer. Here the sequenced sample was CD4+ or CD8+ T cells sorted from blood, taken in a trial of the OX40 agonist ivuxolimab. The DNA for the CDR3 is TGTGCCAGCAGTTCGGGACTTCCCAATCAGCCCCAGCATTTT. Its protein is CASSSGLPNQPQHF.